The following is a TCR beta chain sequence with its context. What it binds is not known. Researchers ran the PCR with 60 Vbeta and 13 Jbeta primers. In the authors' workflow: It was a later analysis that counted about 80 million unique TCR beta chains, of which some 12 million were shared. Some clones are missing from TCRdb's copy, which holds only in-frame ones; the method was immunoSEQ multiplex PCR. V and J calls and clone size are those listed in that table; D and trimming were worked out from the DNA. The sample yields about 98,000 clones, roughly 70% seen once. Germline loops: CDR1 SNHLY, CDR2 FYNNEI. This CDR3 region has 14 residues. V was pared by 6 bases and J by 0 bases, with 12 bases between. The data were taken from a study of cytomegalovirus exposure and HLA in healthy donors. Study-wide results and limits: The authors later found TCR association rates varying by HLA locus, with DRB1 most and HLA-C fewest. Some V segments, TRBV6-2 and TRBV6-3 among them, were indistinguishable and were therefore excluded. Later work found most CMV-associated TCR beta chains apparently HLA-restricted.

The clonotype originates from a male donor in good health and CMV-seronegative. Sequenced input: PBMCs. The gene calls are TRBV2 and TRBJ2-7, with a possible D match to TRBD1 (5 bases). CDR3 sequence (DNA): TGTGCCAGCAGGGTGGGGCAGATCTCCTACGAGCAGTACTTC. This codes for CASRVGQISYEQYF.